One and the same sample provided the 15 T cell receptor beta chains below, sequenced in a study of T cells in Graves' hyperthyroidism and ophthalmopathy. Using RNA transcripts as the source, TCR beta CDR3 regions were amplified. First-round RT-PCR targeting the TCR CDR3 was performed with the HTBI primer set. TCRdb redid the calling of the multiplex PCR reads with MiXCR, one entry per CDR3 protein. The sample lists more than 550,000 distinct CDR3 sequences, 15% to 20% occurring once. Sequenced sample: blood. The receptors derive from a woman aged 45-59 years with Graves' hyperthyroidism that later progressed to Graves' ophthalmopathy.

The chain employs TRBV12-3 or TRBV12-4 and TRBJ1-3; no firm D call. The CDR3 runs 14 residues. Between the trimmed V and J ends, which lost 4 bases and 4 bases, there was a span of 11 bases. The CDR3 sequence is CASSSLRAGNTIYF. The CDR3 nucleotides are TGTGCCAGCAGTTCTTTAAGAGCCGGAAACACCATATATTTT.

The V gene is TRBV6-1, the J gene TRBJ2-3; D is possibly TRBD1 or TRBD2 (5 bases each). CDR1 and CDR2 (germline): MNHNS, SASEGT. The CDR3 contains 16 residues. The V gene lost 0 bases and the J gene lost 2 bases, with 12 bases spanning the gap. The CDR3 DNA reads as TGTGCCAGCAGTGAAGCGCTTCGAGGGGCCACAGATACGCAGTATTTT. This translates into CASSEALRGATDTQYF.

This clonotype was detected many times. J is TRBJ2-1 and V is TRBV18; tentative D call: TRBD1 (6 bases). Germline assignment: CDR1 KGHSH and CDR2 LQKENI. This CDR3 spans 15 amino acids. With 3 bases removed from V and 3 bases from J, the gap between germline ends came to 12 bases. CDR3 amino acids: CASSPRDIIYNEQFF. The CDR3 DNA reads as TGTGCCAGCTCACCTAGGGACATAATCTACAATGAGCAGTTCTTC.

This clonotype was detected ten times or more. The rearrangement uses TRBV5-1 and TRBJ2-1; 8 bases are a match to TRBD1. Germline CDR1 is SGHRS and CDR2 is YFSETQ. The CDR3 runs to 17 residues. V trimming: 4 bases; J trimming: 1 base; junction bases outside the gene matches: 10. CDR3 amino acids: CASSGGQGLVSYNEQFF. As DNA, the CDR3 is TGCGCCAGCAGCGGAGGACAGGGTCTAGTTTCCTACAATGAGCAGTTCTTC.

This clonotype was seen a few times. V is TRBV9 and J is TRBJ1-6; no reliable D call. The V gene's germline CDR1 is SGDLS and CDR2 YYNGEE. This CDR3 contains 16 residues. V was pared by 0 bases and J by 4 bases, with 11 bases between. CDR3 region: CASSVEGLGYNSPLHF. CDR3 DNA sequence: TGTGCCAGCAGCGTAGAGGGTTTGGGATATAATTCACCCCTCCACTTT.

This clonotype has just one count. The rearrangement links TRBV13 to TRBJ1-1; TRBD1 might be the D (5 bases). With 6 bases removed from V and 6 bases from J, the gap between germline ends came to 14 bases. The CDR3 is made up of 13 amino acids. Germline CDR1 is PRHDT and CDR2 is FYEKMQ (reference sequence). In nucleotides, the CDR3 is TGTGCCAGCAGGTCCGGGACTGAGGCTGAAGCTTTCTTT. Translation gives CASRSGTEAEAFF.

This clonotype was seen only a few times. V is TRBV5-4 and J is TRBJ1-1; D gene uncertain. The V and J ends lost 4 bases and 5 bases respectively, with 6 bases between them. The CDR3 runs 11 residues. The germline V gene has CDR1 SGHNT and CDR2 YYREEE (reference sequence). CDR3 sequence: CASSTETEAFF. CDR3 bases: TGTGCCAGCAGCACCGAGACTGAAGCTTTCTTT.

In this sample, this clonotype turned up a few times. The chain recombines TRBV24-1 with TRBJ1-3; D might be TRBD1 (6 bases). The CDR3 runs to 18 residues. In germline, CDR1 is KGHDR, CDR2 SFDVKD. The germline V and J ends were trimmed by 3 bases and 3 bases, with 20 bases remaining between them. Written as DNA, the CDR3 is TGTGCCACCAGTGATAATTTGACCGGGGGGCAGGATGGAAACACCATATATTTT. This translates into CATSDNLTGGQDGNTIYF.

The chain recombines TRBV12-3 or TRBV12-4 with TRBJ2-5; 8 nucleotides agree with TRBD2. The V gene end was trimmed by 8 bases and the J gene end by 4 bases; junction bases not matched to a gene: 15. The CDR3 sequence is 16 residues long. CDR3: CASDPAGGGPLETQYF. Here the CDR3 DNA reads TGTGCCAGCGACCCAGCCGGGGGGGGGCCCTTAGAGACCCAGTACTTC.

The chain is built from TRBV9 and TRBJ2-7; D tentatively reads TRBD1 or TRBD2 (5 bases each). Germline V gene data show CDR1 as SGDLS and CDR2 as YYNGEE. The CDR3 contains 15 residues. Trimming removed 0 bases from V and 2 bases from J, with 12 bases in between. The CDR3 region has the DNA TGTGCCAGCAGCGTAGGTTGGGACCGAACCTACGAGCAGTACTTC. Protein: CASSVGWDRTYEQYF. The full variable domain, completed using reference TRBV9 and TRBJ2-7, is DSGVTQTPKHLITATGQRVTLRCSPRSGDLSVYWYQQSLDQGLQFLIQYYNGEERAKGNILERFSAQQFPDLHSELNLSSLELGDSALYFCASSVGWDRTYEQYFGPGTRLTVT.

This clonotype has ten or more counts. This chain links TRBV12-3 or TRBV12-4 with TRBJ2-3, with TRBD1 matching 9 bases. With 8 bases clipped from V and 0 bases from J, the junction kept 9 bases outside the gene matches. There are 16 residues in the CDR3. The DNA for the CDR3 is TGTGCCAGCGCCCCCCGGACAGGGGTCAGCACAGATACGCAGTATTTT. The encoded protein is CASAPRTGVSTDTQYF.

This clonotype was counted at least ten times. The chain is built from TRBV20-1 and TRBJ1-1; weak D call: TRBD1 (6 bases). This CDR3 is 15 amino acids long. Germline V CDR1 and CDR2: DFQATT, SNEGSKA (reference sequence). The V and J ends lost 1 base and 0 bases respectively, with 12 bases between them. The chain's CDR3 is CSARVGGGMNTEAFF. The CDR3 nucleotides are TGCAGTGCTAGAGTCGGAGGGGGAATGAACACTGAAGCTTTCTTT.

V and J are TRBV6-2 or TRBV6-3 and TRBJ1-1; D is unclear. The CDR3 has 12 amino acids. The V end lost 7 bases, the J end lost 1 base, and 7 bases lay between the germline ends. CDR1 and CDR2 (germline): MNHEY, SVGEGT. DNA for the CDR3: TGTGCCAGCAAATCGGCGAACACTGAAGCTTTCTTT. Its translation: CASKSANTEAFF.

The chain combines TRBV20-1 with TRBJ1-1, with 9 bases matching TRBD1. V was clipped by 5 bases and J by 1 base; unmatched bases: 2. The V gene's germline CDR1 is DFQATT and CDR2 SNEGSKA (reference sequence). The length of the CDR3 is 13 residues. The CDR3 spells CSASGQGNTEAFF. For the CDR3, the DNA is TGCAGTGCTTCGGGACAGGGGAACACTGAAGCTTTCTTT.

This clonotype was seen at least ten times. V usage is TRBV3-1 and J usage is TRBJ2-5, with 10 positions matching TRBD2. This CDR3 has 17 amino acids. With 4 bases clipped from V and 1 base from J, the junction kept 9 bases outside the gene matches. In germline, CDR1 is LGHDT, CDR2 YNNKEL (reference sequence). The CDR3 bases are TGTGCCAGCAGCCCTCTAGCGGGGGCTTCCCCCCAAGAGACCCAGTACTTC. Translation gives CASSPLAGASPQETQYF.